This T cell receptor beta chain was profiled in a study of cytomegalovirus exposure and HLA in healthy donors. Study background: A later analysis reported the 90 to 150 validation repertoires used the same platform as the approximately 670 first-cohort repertoires. Study findings and constraints: TCR clusters originating in the first cohort tended to co-occur in the roughly 130 validation repertoires, according to a later analysis. Cytomegalovirus association was listed for around 170 TCR beta chains.

On this clone itself: The antigen remains unidentified.

The donors were members of the validation cohort comprising 120 subjects, separate from the roughly 640-subject first cohort. Only in-frame clones appear in the TCRdb table, and some are missing; sequencing was by immunoSEQ multiplex PCR. In the table there are some 150,000 clones, about 94% of which are singletons. This CDR3 is built from 16 residues. Trimming removed 5 bases from V and 3 bases from J, with 18 bases in between. The germline V gene encodes CDR1 SGHRS and CDR2 YFSETQ. The J gene is TRBJ2-1, the V gene TRBV5-1, with D possibly matching TRBD1 (6 bases). Input material: PBMCs. This sequence was found in a man in his late teens or twenties in good health and CMV-seropositive. CDR3 coding DNA: TGCGCCAGCAGTTACGCGGCAGGGGTAATCTACAATGAGCAGTTCTTC. Residues: CASSYAAGVIYNEQFF.